This TCR beta chain came from a study of beta chain features in type 1 diabetes. Study-level points and caveats: Cells with high TCR expression could be over-represented when cDNA is sequenced.

Expressed TCRB transcripts were sequenced after all isolated RNA was converted to cDNA. Data came from immunoSEQ multiplex PCR; TCRdb stores just in-frame clones and leaves some out. Here the sample spans a few hundred thousand clones, roughly 10% being singletons. Germline assignment: CDR1 MDHEN and CDR2 SYDVKM. Deletions cut 7 bases from V and 6 bases from J, with 22 bases between. The CDR3 spans 15 residues. This clone was seen more than once but under ten times. The antigen is undetermined. The chain links TRBV28 to TRBJ2-7; D gene uncertain. The sample taken for sequencing was central memory CD4+ T cells from blood. The receptor was isolated from a man aged 18 to 29 in good health. The CDR3 DNA follows: TGTGCCAGCACCCCACTTAGGCACAGTGTCCGCGAGCAGTACTTC. Protein product: CASTPLRHSVREQYF.